This T cell receptor (beta chain) was sequenced in a study of memory CD4+ T cells and cytomegalovirus serostatus (dated by TCRdb to between 2018 and 2021). Broadly, across the study: A total of around 35 healthy Belgian adults, of whom 9 were CMV seropositive and approximately 25 were CMV seronegative, were included in the cohort. To replicate a published TCR-based CMV serostatus classifier, the researchers sequenced the CD4+ memory TCRbeta repertoires of a Belgian cohort whose cytomegalovirus serostatus was known. The research as a whole found: Only CD4+CD45RO+ memory cells were sequenced, in contrast to the original study, in which naive and memory CD4+ and CD8+ populations were covered. Among the 150 or so previously reported CMV-associated TCRbeta sequences, approximately 67 showed up in the CD4+ memory repertoires, with each one found in between one and five individuals. The original-framework classifier achieved a median bootstrapped AUC of about 0.94 with a 95% CI of 0.76-1.00 on the Belgian cohort. The results were read as suggesting that the CMV-associated TCR signature is, for the most part, present in the CD4+ memory repertoire. For CMV serostatus prediction, a median bootstrapped AUC of 0.95 was reached with the original framework, and a median bootstrapped AUC of about 0.89 was reached with a US-trained random forest.

Only a few counts were recorded for this clone. Which antigen it targets is not known. No qualities accompany the bases; no much larger clone lies one base away. A FACSAria II was used to sort memory CD4+ T cells, defined as single viable CD3+CD4+CD8-CD45RO+ cells. CMV serostatus was assessed using a Roche Elecsys assay, by which serum IgG against CMV pp150, pp28, p38 and p52 was detected. After the samples were thawed, total CD4+ T cells were enriched through positive selection using CD4 magnetic microbeads. Samples originated from another study that specifically interrogated the CD4+ T cell memory repertoire. Following standard operating procedures, peripheral blood mononuclear cells were isolated and cryopreserved, while serum was kept at -80 degrees C. Staining used CD3-PerCP (BW264/56), CD4-APC (RPA-T4), CD45RO-PE (UCHT1) and CD8-Pacific Orange (3B5) antibodies, with Sytox blue excluding non-viable cells.

The Quick-DNA Microprep Kit was used to extract genomic DNA from the sorted cells. TCRbeta DNA was amplified with the immunoSEQ hsTCRbeta kit following the manufacturer's protocol. TCRbeta libraries were sequenced on an Illumina MiSeq instrument. Per the original workflow: Once out-of-frame sequences had been removed, 2,204,828 distinct TCRbeta sequences were left, which works out to an average of approximately 70,000 per individual. Two values were used to score each individual: the count of 150 to 200 previously reported CMV-associated TCRbeta sequences and the total count of productive distinct TCRbeta sequences. A beta-binomial model was reimplemented in Python, and scikit-learn random forests with default parameters were trained on US cohort data. On the Belgian cohort, classifier performance was reported as the median AUC, along with percentile confidence intervals, across 10,000 bootstrap iterations. Not all clones reach the TCRdb copy of this immuneACCESS table, which keeps in-frame sequences only. Checked studies attribute under half of the gap to unresolved V genes and leave the rest unexplained. That table gives V, J and clone size, and the DNA gave D and trimming. The table for this sample lists 84,000 or so clones; around 80% of them were counted only once. Around 0.73% of the sample belongs to the ten largest clones.

The sample comprised memory CD4+ T cells from blood. This receptor was identified in an adult in good health and CMV-seronegative.

The sequenced DNA is TGTGCCAGCAGATCCCAGGGACAGGGGTACGAAAAACTGTTTTTT. It translates to CASRSQGQGYEKLFF. The chain was built from TRBV7-2 and TRBJ1-4; TRBD1 agrees with 10 junctional bases. Trimming leaves V shorter by 6 bases and J shorter by 8 bases, with the junction holding 9 bases beyond the gene matches. The CDR3 runs 15 amino acids, cysteine and phenylalanine included. The kept DNA is CDR3 alone, 45 bases in frame from the first base. The germline V gene yields SGHTA for CDR1 and FQGNSA for CDR2.